The 2 T cell receptor beta chains reported below all come from one sample, sequenced in a study of T cell responses to AZD1222 COVID-19 vaccine. TCRdb's copy holds only in-frame clones and misses some; the assay was immunoSEQ multiplex PCR. The sample includes some 150,000 clones, around 92% of them seen just once. The sequenced sample was peripheral blood, obtained on day 0 of AZD1222 vaccination. The receptors were sampled from an adult in good health.

The chain employs TRBV11-2 and TRBJ2-7, with TRBD1 identical over 7 bases. The CDR3 totals 14 residues. CDR1 and CDR2 from the germline V gene are SGHAT and FQNNGV. The ends lost 0 bases at V and 6 bases at J; junction bases unmatched: 5. The CDR3 is CASSLETGWGEQYF. The DNA of the CDR3 is TGTGCCAGCAGCTTAGAGACAGGGTGGGGCGAGCAGTACTTC. Full variable domain (missing parts from reference TRBV11-2 and TRBJ2-7): EAGVAQSPRYKIIEKRQSVAFWCNPISGHATLYWYQQILGQGPKLLIQFQNNGVVDDSQLPKDRFSAERLKGVDSTLKIQPAKLEDSAVYLCASSLETGWGEQYFGPGTRLTVT.

The rearrangement links TRBV6-6 to TRBJ2-7, with D possibly called TRBD1 or TRBD2 (5 bases each). The CDR3 is made up of 12 amino acids. CDR1 is MNHNY and CDR2 is SVGAGI in the germline V gene (reference sequence). The V end was cut by 6 bases, the J end by 2 bases, with 8 bases between. CDR3 coding DNA: TGTGCCAGCAGCCAGGGAGCCTACGAGCAGTACTTC. Translated, it gives CASSQGAYEQYF.